The 11 T cell receptor beta chains below come from one sample, sequenced in a study of blood T cell repertoires in COVID-19. Data came from immunoSEQ multiplex PCR; TCRdb stores just in-frame clones and leaves some out. The top ten hold around 4.3% of the sample, which has tens of thousands of clones, 65% to 85% seen once. The sample consisted of peripheral blood. The receptors shown here come from an older woman with acute or convalescent COVID-19.

The CDR3 sequence is CASSLFTGSSYNSPLHF. The CDR3 region has the DNA TGTGCCAGCAGTTTATTCACAGGGAGCTCCTATAATTCACCCCTCCACTTT. V gene TRBV27 combines with J gene TRBJ1-6; a weak D match, TRBD1 (6 bases). From germline, CDR1 is MNHEY and CDR2 SMNVEV (reference sequence). The V gene lost 1 base and the J gene lost 0 bases, with 10 bases spanning the gap. The length of the CDR3 is 17 residues.

The chain uses TRBV7-9 and TRBJ1-2; no clear D gene. The CDR3 runs 13 residues. CDR1 SEHNR and CDR2 FQNEAQ come from the germline V gene (reference sequence). V was trimmed by 0 bases and J by 6 bases, leaving 8 bases between them. CDR3 region: CASSLALRDGYTF. The DNA of the CDR3 is TGTGCCAGCAGCTTAGCCCTTCGCGATGGCTACACCTTC. The full variable domain, completed using reference TRBV7-9 and TRBJ1-2, is DTGVSQNPRHKITKRGQNVTFRCDPISEHNRLYWYRQTLGQGPEFLTYFQNEAQLEKSRLLSDRFSAERPKGSFSTLEIQRTEQGDSAMYLCASSLALRDGYTFGSGTRLTVV.

The V gene is TRBV7-8, the J gene TRBJ2-7; D is ambiguous. Trimming removed 3 bases at V and 3 bases at J, with 6 bases between. The CDR3 is made up of 12 amino acids. Germline V CDR1 and CDR2: SGHVS, FQNEAQ. The CDR3 loop reads CASSFGSYEQYF. In DNA form, the CDR3 reads TGTGCCAGCAGCTTTGGCAGCTACGAGCAGTACTTC.

The chain couples TRBV24-1 to TRBJ1-5; no clear D. V was shortened by 3 bases and J by 2 bases, with 7 bases between the two germline ends. The CDR3 is made up of 14 amino acids. Germline V CDR1 and CDR2: KGHDR, SFDVKD. The CDR3 protein is CATSDTSGNQPQHF. CDR3 bases: TGTGCCACCAGTGATACGTCAGGCAATCAGCCCCAGCATTTT.

The chain carries TRBV19 and TRBJ1-5; D possibly corresponds to TRBD1 (6 bases). CDR1 and CDR2 from the germline V gene are LNHDA and SQIVND (reference sequence). The CDR3 has 13 residues. Trimming shortened V by 4 bases and J by 7 bases, and 11 bases separated the two germline ends. The CDR3 reads CASSNRAWQPQHF. The CDR3, as DNA: TGTGCCAGTAGTAACAGGGCCTGGCAGCCCCAGCATTTT. Full variable domain (rest looked up from reference TRBV19 and TRBJ1-5): DGGITQSPKYLFRKEGQNVTLSCEQNLNHDAMYWYRQDPGQGLRLIYYSQIVNDFQKGDIAEGYSVSREKKESFPLTVTSAQKNPTAFYLCASSNRAWQPQHFGDGTRLSIL.

This clone was picked up one time. The chain uses TRBV5-1 and TRBJ2-1; TRBD2 is a possible D gene (5 bases). The CDR3 consists of 16 residues. V was shortened by 2 bases and J by 10 bases, with 22 bases between the two germline ends. CDR1 is SGHRS and CDR2 is YFSETQ in the germline V gene. DNA for the CDR3: TGCGCCAGCAGCTTAGACCGAACGAATAGCGTTAGCGAGCAGTTCTTC. Translating it yields CASSLDRTNSVSEQFF.

This chain uses TRBV2 with TRBJ1-4; the D is unclear. V gave up 7 bases and J gave up 4 bases, with 13 bases separating them. CDR1 and CDR2 from the germline V gene are SNHLY and FYNNEI. The CDR3 has 14 amino acids. CDR3 loop: CASIRGGGNEKLFF. As DNA, the CDR3 is TGTGCCAGCATTCGGGGAGGAGGTAATGAAAAACTGTTTTTT.

The chain recombines TRBV24-1 with TRBJ1-2; tentative D call: TRBD1 (5 bases). Germline V lookup: CDR1 KGHDR, CDR2 SFDVKD. The CDR3 sequence is 14 residues long. V lost 4 bases and J lost 4, with 12 bases in between. The CDR3 loop reads CATSEQGPPYGYTF. The CDR3 nucleotides read TGTGCCACCAGTGAGCAGGGCCCCCCCTATGGCTACACCTTC.

This chain uses TRBV6-5 with TRBJ1-3; 7 bases are a match to TRBD1. The CDR3 consists of 14 residues. The ends lost 2 bases at V and 4 bases at J; junction bases unmatched: 2. Germline assignment: CDR1 MNHEY and CDR2 SVGAGI. The CDR3 DNA follows: TGTGCCAGCAGTTACAGGACAGGCGGAAACACCATATATTTT. Translating gives CASSYRTGGNTIYF.

The chain is built from TRBV28 and TRBJ1-6; 8 nucleotides line up with TRBD1. CDR1 and CDR2 (germline): MDHEN, SYDVKM. The CDR3 is 14 amino acids. Trimming at V came to 6 bases and at J to 10 bases, leaving 8 bases not matched to a gene. The CDR3 loop reads CASRAGQGGSPLHF. Written as DNA, the CDR3 is TGTGCCAGCAGGGCCGGACAGGGCGGGTCACCCCTCCACTTT.

J is TRBJ2-5 and V is TRBV9, with 7 bases fitting TRBD2. Germline trimming cut 3 bases from V and 5 bases from J; bases unmatched to any gene: 10. The CDR3 totals 15 residues. Germline CDR1 is SGDLS and CDR2 is YYNGEE. The CDR3 DNA reads as TGTGCCAGCAGCGGACCTGGGGGGGTCGGGGAGACCCAGTACTTC. Its translation: CASSGPGGVGETQYF. Drawing the rest from reference TRBV9 and TRBJ2-5, the complete variable domain is DSGVTQTPKHLITATGQRVTLRCSPRSGDLSVYWYQQSLDQGLQFLIQYYNGEERAKGNILERFSAQQFPDLHSELNLSSLELGDSALYFCASSGPGGVGETQYFGPGTRLLVL.